These 14 T cell receptor beta chains came from one sample sequenced in a study of regulatory T cells in long-lasting Graves disease. Time point: newly diagnosed GD, antithyroid drugs for less than 3 months. The TCR library was prepared using RNA isolated from PBMCs. Arm-PCR of CDR3 regions and iRepertoire HTBI primers were used to build TCR beta libraries. TCRdb reprocessed the multiplex PCR reads via MiXCR and lists one record per CDR3 protein. The data contain roughly 430,000 distinct CDR3 sequences, roughly 17% of them singletons. This sample was shared with a second study, whose subject was T cells in Graves' hyperthyroidism and ophthalmopathy.

The sample was peripheral blood mononuclear cells (PBMCs), taken at new diagnosis, from a patient treated with antithyroid drugs. The receptor set was obtained from a woman in her twenties or thirties with Graves disease.

This clonotype was counted ten times or more. The J gene is TRBJ2-7, the V gene TRBV7-9; D gene ambiguous. This CDR3 has 15 amino acids. Trimming pared 1 base from V and 0 bases from J, leaving 10 bases between. The V gene's germline CDR1 is SEHNR and CDR2 FQNEAQ (reference sequence). CDR3 sequence (DNA): TGTGCCAGCAGCTTAGGGGCCGCAAGCTCCTACGAGCAGTACTTC. Protein: CASSLGAASSYEQYF.

The chain combines TRBV3-1 with TRBJ1-6, with a possible D match to TRBD1 (5 bases). Germline V CDR1 and CDR2: LGHDT, YNNKEL (reference sequence). This CDR3 has 15 residues. V lost 2 bases and J lost 9, with 14 bases in between. The CDR3: CASSQQGNIGSPLHF. Written as DNA, the CDR3 is TGTGCCAGCAGCCAACAGGGTAATATCGGTTCACCCCTCCACTTT.

This clonotype was picked up many times. This chain uses TRBV6-2 or TRBV6-3 with TRBJ1-2, with a tentative D call TRBD1 (5 bases). The CDR3 loop spans 13 amino acids. Germline values: CDR1 MNHEY, CDR2 SVGEGT. V gave up 2 bases and J gave up 8 bases, with 12 bases separating them. The CDR3 sequence: CASSYRPRDGYTF. In nucleotides, the CDR3 is TGTGCCAGCAGTTACCGGCCGAGGGACGGCTACACCTTC.

The sample holds one count of this clonotype. CDR3 sequence (DNA): TGCAGTGCTCCGCCCGGACTAGCGGGGGACAATGAGCAGTTCTTC. It encodes CSAPPGLAGDNEQFF. The gene calls are TRBV20-1 and TRBJ2-1; 13 positions match TRBD2. The CDR3 runs 15 residues. Germline trimming cut 5 bases from V and 5 bases from J; bases unmatched to any gene: 6. The germline CDR1 and CDR2 sequences are DFQATT and SNEGSKA (reference sequence).

This clonotype was seen repeatedly, ten times or more. The chain uses TRBV20-1 and TRBJ1-5; D perhaps matches TRBD1 (6 bases). Trimming took 1 base from V and 0 from J, leaving 13 bases between them. In germline, CDR1 is DFQATT, CDR2 SNEGSKA (reference sequence). The CDR3 length is 16 residues. CDR3 loop: CSARGTADYSNQPQHF. As DNA, the CDR3 is TGCAGTGCTAGAGGGACAGCCGATTATAGCAATCAGCCCCAGCATTTT.

This clonotype was recorded at least ten times. The chain recombines TRBV20-1 with TRBJ2-5, with TRBD2 matching over 10 bases. The ends lost 3 bases at V and 4 bases at J; junction bases unmatched: 11. Germline V lookup: CDR1 DFQATT, CDR2 SNEGSKA (reference sequence). The CDR3 covers 16 residues. The CDR3 here is CSASGLAGEGGETQYF. The CDR3 DNA is TGCAGTGCTAGTGGCCTAGCGGGAGAGGGTGGAGAGACCCAGTACTTC.

This clonotype has a count of ten or more. The chain employs TRBV28 and TRBJ2-3, with no clear D. The CDR3 contains 14 residues. The V end lost 6 bases, the J end lost 4 bases, and 14 bases lay between the germline ends. Per the germline V gene, CDR1 is MDHEN and CDR2 is SYDVKM. DNA of the CDR3: TGTGCCAGCAGCCGACCAATCCGCCCAGATACGCAGTATTTT. As protein: CASSRPIRPDTQYF.

The V call is TRBV2, the J call TRBJ2-1; 10 nucleotides align to TRBD2. The V gene end was trimmed by 10 bases and the J gene end by 4 bases; junction bases not matched to a gene: 22. Germline V gene lookup returns CDR1 SNHLY and CDR2 FYNNEI. The CDR3 is 19 residues long. The CDR3 DNA follows: TGTGCCACCTCGGGGGCAGGGAGCCCTAGCGGGAGATTTTACAATGAGCAGTTCTTC. This encodes CATSGAGSPSGRFYNEQFF.

Only a few counts were recorded for this clonotype. The gene calls are TRBV4-1 and TRBJ2-7; a possible D gene is TRBD1 (6 bases). This CDR3 is 13 amino acids long. Germline CDR1 is MGHRA and CDR2 is YSYEKL. V lost 1 base and J 4 bases, leaving 8 bases between the germline ends. The CDR3 sequence is CASSQVGTYEQYF. CDR3 DNA sequence: TGCGCCAGCAGCCAAGTGGGGACATACGAGCAGTACTTC.

This clonotype was counted a few times. The chain is built from TRBV14 and TRBJ2-2; D ambiguous. Trimming pared 0 bases from V and 3 bases from J, leaving 11 bases between. The CDR3 sequence is 16 residues long. CDR1 and CDR2 (germline): SGHDN, FVKESK. This chain's CDR3 is CASSQDRRRYTGELFF. CDR3 DNA sequence: TGTGCCAGCAGCCAAGACCGCAGGCGATACACCGGGGAGCTGTTTTTT.

This clonotype has just a few counts. This chain connects TRBV7-2 to TRBJ1-1; 8 bases fit TRBD1. V shed 1 base and J 2 bases; nucleotides not matched to a gene: 15. The CDR3 length is 19 residues. Germline V gene data show CDR1 as SGHTA and CDR2 as FQGNSA. The CDR3 coding sequence is TGTGCCAGCAGCTTAGATTATGTGTTGGCAGGGGGCCCCAACACTGAAGCTTTCTTT. It encodes CASSLDYVLAGGPNTEAFF.

About this clonotype itself: This likely stems from a read error, as it lies one base from a far larger clone. The chain recombines TRBV11-1 with TRBJ1-4, with D possibly TRBD1 on 5 matching bases. This CDR3 comprises 15 residues. Germline CDR1 and CDR2: SGHAT and FQDESV (reference sequence). CDR3 region: CASSELRGRSENLFF. The CDR3 coding sequence is TGTGCCAGCAGTGAATTAAGGGGTCGGTCGGAAAATCTGTTTTTT.

The V gene is TRBV12-3 or TRBV12-4, the J gene TRBJ2-7; D may be TRBD2 (5 bases). The CDR3 length is 14 residues. V lost 7 bases and J lost 3, with 16 bases in between. The CDR3 sequence: CASNYGGTVYEQYF. CDR3 sequence (DNA): TGTGCCAGCAATTATGGAGGAACCGTCTACGAGCAGTACTTC.

In this sample, this clonotype turned up many times. The rearrangement uses TRBV10-3 and TRBJ2-1; no definite D call. V lost 5 bases to trimming and J lost 1 base, with 9 bases between them. The CDR3 is 14 residues long. The germline CDR1 and CDR2 sequences are ENHRY and SYGVKD. The CDR3 coding sequence is TGTGCCATCAGTATGGCAGTTTCCTACAATGAGCAGTTCTTC. Its protein is CAISMAVSYNEQFF.